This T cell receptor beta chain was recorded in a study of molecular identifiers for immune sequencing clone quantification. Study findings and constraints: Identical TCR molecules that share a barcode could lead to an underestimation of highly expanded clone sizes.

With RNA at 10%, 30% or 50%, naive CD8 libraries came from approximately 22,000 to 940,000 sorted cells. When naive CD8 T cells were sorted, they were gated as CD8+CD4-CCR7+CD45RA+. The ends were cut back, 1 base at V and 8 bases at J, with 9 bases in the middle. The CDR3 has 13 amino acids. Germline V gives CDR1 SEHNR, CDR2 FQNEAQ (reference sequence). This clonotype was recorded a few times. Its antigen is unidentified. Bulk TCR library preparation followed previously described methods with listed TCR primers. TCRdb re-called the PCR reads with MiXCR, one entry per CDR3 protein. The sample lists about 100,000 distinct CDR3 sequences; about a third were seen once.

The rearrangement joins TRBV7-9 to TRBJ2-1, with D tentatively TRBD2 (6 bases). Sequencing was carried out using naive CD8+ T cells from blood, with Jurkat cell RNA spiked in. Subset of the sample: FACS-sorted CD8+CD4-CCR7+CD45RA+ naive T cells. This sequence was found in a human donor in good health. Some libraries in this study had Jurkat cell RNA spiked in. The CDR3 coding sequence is TGTGCCAGCAGCTTAGGGGGGGAAGATGAGCAGTTCTTC. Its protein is CASSLGGEDEQFF.